Listed below are T cell receptor beta chains from one sample, sequenced in a study of long-term antiretroviral therapy in people with HIV. Data came from immunoSEQ multiplex PCR; TCRdb stores just in-frame clones and leaves some out. Found here are some 15,000 clones, about 84% of them singletons; the top ten hold about 17%. This sample comprised unsorted PBMCs, obtained 1.8 years before starting antiretroviral therapy. The receptors were gathered from a woman aged 35 to 49 with HIV. Both conserved end residues are part of each CDR3. Each record gives: D gene, clone size, V gene, J gene, CDR3 protein, CDR3 DNA. A D gene is named only where the DNA matches it firmly. A row's size may be missing; if present it is once, few, many or a size class.

>TRBD2|.|TRBV27|TRBJ2-2
CASSTQAGGPPGELFF
TGTGCCAGCAGTACCCAAGCGGGAGGGCCCCCCGGGGAGCTGTTTTTT
>TRBD1|.|TRBV19|TRBJ1-1
CASSGRDRENTEAFF
TGTGCCAGTAGTGGCCGGGACAGGGAAAACACTGAAGCTTTCTTT
>.|.|TRBV13|TRBJ2-7
CATKRLGERSEQYF
TGTGCTACCAAACGGTTAGGGGAAAGAAGCGAGCAGTACTTC
>.|few|TRBV14|TRBJ2-5
CASSQLYPGSGTQYF
TGTGCCAGCAGCCAACTGTATCCAGGTTCGGGGACCCAGTACTTC
>TRBD2|once|TRBV7-9|TRBJ2-7
CASTSRGSVAGTGEQYF
TGTGCCAGCACCTCTAGAGGCTCGGTAGCGGGGACGGGCGAGCAGTACTTC
>.|few|TRBV2|TRBJ2-5
CASSAEGQETQYF
TGTGCCAGCAGTGCCGAGGGCCAAGAGACCCAGTACTTC
>.|.|TRBV6-6|TRBJ1-2
CASRKDNYGYTF
TGTGCCAGCAGGAAAGATAACTATGGCTACACCTTC
>TRBD1|.|TRBV2|TRBJ1-2
CASSAGTGYGHGGYTF
TGTGCCAGCAGTGCCGGGACAGGGTATGGACATGGCGGCTACACCTTC
>TRBD1|.|TRBV6-1|TRBJ1-5
CASSETGTGLSNQPQHF
TGTGCCAGCAGTGAAACGGGGACAGGGCTGAGCAATCAGCCCCAGCATTTT
>.|.|TRBV28|TRBJ1-5
CASSLSGGASNQPQHF
TGTGCCAGCAGTTTATCGGGCGGGGCGAGCAATCAGCCCCAGCATTTT
>TRBD2|.|TRBV5-6|TRBJ2-7
CASSFSGSPYEQYF
TGTGCCAGCAGCTTTAGCGGGAGCCCCTACGAGCAGTACTTC
>.|.|TRBV15|TRBJ2-5
CATSREGSGVETQYF
TGTGCCACCAGCAGAGAGGGGAGCGGAGTAGAGACCCAGTACTTC
>.|.|TRBV25-1|TRBJ2-5
CASSDFPKEETQYF
TGTGCCAGCAGTGATTTTCCGAAGGAGGAGACCCAGTACTTC
>.|.|TRBV6-5|TRBJ1-1
CASRAADTEAFF
TGTGCCAGCAGGGCAGCAGACACTGAAGCTTTCTTT
>.|.|TRBV27|TRBJ2-2
CASSRNTGELFF
TGTGCCAGCAGCCGGAACACCGGGGAGCTGTTTTTT
>.|once|TRBV19|TRBJ2-7
CASSFSTAREQYF
TGTGCCAGTAGTTTCTCGACAGCGCGCGAGCAGTACTTC
>TRBD2|.|TRBV23-1|TRBJ2-7
CASSQPIPTREGGDSYEQYF
TGCGCCAGCAGTCAACCAATCCCGACTAGAGAGGGAGGGGATTCCTACGAGCAGTACTTC
>.|.|TRBV6-5|TRBJ1-1
CASTRGANTEAFF
TGTGCCAGCACACGAGGGGCGAACACTGAAGCTTTCTTT
>.|.|TRBV19|TRBJ1-5
CASDGGGGYSNQPQHF
TGTGCCAGTGATGGAGGAGGGGGTTATAGCAATCAGCCCCAGCATTTT
>.|.|TRBV6-5|TRBJ2-7
CASRRTGQYEQYF
TGTGCCAGCCGCCGGACTGGACAATACGAGCAGTACTTC
>.|once|TRBV29-1|TRBJ2-3
CSVTGGGTGPRTDTQYF
TGCAGCGTTACCGGGGGCGGGACTGGTCCGAGGACAGATACGCAGTATTTT
>TRBD2|.|TRBV28|TRBJ2-7
CASREGRGGAYEQYF
TGTGCCAGCAGGGAGGGGAGGGGAGGGGCCTACGAGCAGTACTTC
>.|.|TRBV6-5|TRBJ1-1
CASSYYMNTEAFF
TGTGCCAGCAGTTACTATATGAACACTGAAGCTTTCTTT
>.|.|TRBV7-2|TRBJ2-7
CASSLGPGPYEQYF
TGTGCCAGCAGCTTAGGTCCGGGGCCCTACGAGCAGTACTTC
>.|.|TRBV10-1|TRBJ2-1
CASSECGGGGNEQFF
TGCGCCAGCAGTGAGTGTGGAGGGGGAGGCAATGAGCAGTTCTTC
>TRBD1|once|TRBV29-1|TRBJ1-1
CSGGTGGVRAFF
TGCAGCGGGGGGACAGGGGGGGTTAGAGCTTTCTTT
>.|.|TRBV27|TRBJ2-3
CASSLAVATDTQYF
TGTGCCAGCAGTTTGGCCGTCGCTACAGATACGCAGTATTTT
>TRBD2|.|TRBV6-1|TRBJ2-7
CASSEASGTAHSYEQYF
TGTGCCAGCAGTGAAGCTAGCGGGACGGCCCACTCCTACGAGCAGTACTTC
>.|.|TRBV7-2|TRBJ1-1
CASSWGLPNTEAFF
TGTGCCAGCAGCTGGGGACTCCCCAACACTGAAGCTTTCTTT
>TRBD2|.|TRBV7-9|TRBJ2-1
CASSTQAGGVVYNEQFF
TGTGCCAGCAGCACGCAAGCGGGAGGGGTGGTCTACAATGAGCAGTTCTTC
>.|.|TRBV12-5|TRBJ2-6
CASGSGESGANVLTF
TGTGCTAGTGGTTCGGGGGAATCTGGGGCCAACGTCCTGACTTTC
>.|.|TRBV2|TRBJ2-1
CASRERGTYNEQFF
TGTGCCAGCAGGGAGCGAGGAACTTACAATGAGCAGTTCTTC
>.|.|TRBV6-5|TRBJ1-4
CASSYSTHRNEKLFF
TGTGCCAGCAGTTACTCGACCCACCGTAATGAAAAACTGTTTTTT
>TRBD1|.|TRBV29-1|TRBJ1-1
CSVVRGAVNTEAFF
TGCAGCGTAGTCAGGGGGGCGGTGAACACTGAAGCTTTCTTT
>.|.|TRBV27|TRBJ1-5
CASSHSNQPQHF
TGTGCCAGCAGTCATAGCAATCAGCCCCAGCATTTT
>TRBD1|.|TRBV27|TRBJ1-4
CASSLSRGPGEKLFF
TGTGCCAGCAGTTTATCGAGGGGGCCAGGGGAAAAACTGTTTTTT
>.|.|TRBV5-6|TRBJ2-1
CASSLLADNEQFF
TGTGCCAGCAGCTTACTAGCAGACAATGAGCAGTTCTTC
>.|.|TRBV11-3|TRBJ2-7
CASSLALAYEQYF
TGTGCCAGCAGCTTAGCCTTGGCTTACGAGCAGTACTTC
>.|.|TRBV6-6|TRBJ1-3
CASSLTPPDSGNTIYF
TGTGCCAGCAGCCTGACTCCTCCCGACTCTGGAAACACCATATATTTT
>.|.|TRBV21-1|TRBJ2-6
CASCPGQSSGANVLTF
TGTGCCAGCTGCCCAGGGCAAAGCTCTGGGGCCAACGTCCTGACTTTC
>TRBD2|.|TRBV27|TRBJ2-7
CASSLSGSLYEQYF
TGTGCCAGCAGCCTAAGCGGGAGTCTTTACGAGCAGTACTTC
>.|few|TRBV18|TRBJ1-5
CASSPLNRDPLNQPQHF
TGTGCCAGCTCACCACTTAACAGGGATCCCTTAAATCAGCCCCAGCATTTT
>.|.|TRBV7-9|TRBJ2-2
CASSPPGELFF
TGTGCCAGCAGCCCTCCCGGGGAGCTGTTTTTT
>TRBD1|.|TRBV6-6|TRBJ2-1
CASIPGQGLYEQFF
TGTGCCAGCATCCCGGGACAGGGGCTCTATGAGCAGTTCTTC
>.|.|TRBV7-2|TRBJ2-3
CASSRDPASTDTQYF
TGTGCCAGCAGCCGGGACCCTGCTAGCACAGATACGCAGTATTTT
>TRBD2|once|TRBV7-8|TRBJ2-7
CASSAGTSGRRGSPAQYF
TGTGCCAGCAGCGCCGGGACTAGCGGGAGAAGGGGATCTCCGGCTCAATACTTC
>.|.|TRBV28|TRBJ2-7
CASSLLAGSGEQYF
TGTGCCAGCAGTTTATTGGCAGGGTCGGGGGAGCAGTACTTC
>.|few|TRBV9|TRBJ2-2
CASSVGTVSNTGELFF
TGTGCCAGCAGCGTAGGGACAGTCTCGAACACCGGGGAGCTGTTTTTT
>.|.|TRBV6-1|TRBJ1-4
CASSERGSNEKLFF
TGTGCCAGCAGTGAACGGGGTTCTAATGAAAAACTGTTTTTT
>.|.|TRBV28|TRBJ1-4
CASRQYGGILNEKLFF
TGTGCCAGCAGGCAATATGGGGGGATACTTAATGAAAAACTGTTTTTT
>.|.|TRBV28|TRBJ1-1
CASSLRQTNTEAFF
TGTGCCAGCAGTCTACGACAGACGAACACTGAAGCTTTCTTT
>.|.|TRBV7-9|TRBJ1-1
CASSSTTTMNTEAFF
TGTGCCAGCAGCTCAACGACAACCATGAACACTGAAGCTTTCTTT
>.|.|TRBV12-5|TRBJ1-2
CASGLVRGTGYGYTF
TGTGCTAGTGGTTTGGTACGGGGAACCGGGTATGGCTACACCTTC
>.|.|TRBV11-2|TRBJ2-1
CASSLAATNNEQFF
TGTGCCAGCAGCTTAGCCGCCACTAACAATGAGCAGTTCTTC
>.|.|TRBV16|TRBJ1-5
CASSQSQEGQPQHF
TGTGCCAGCAGCCAATCCCAGGAGGGGCAGCCCCAGCATTTT
>.|.|TRBV12-2|TRBJ1-5
CASRLVTPGRTNQPQHF
TGTGCAAGTCGCTTAGTTACTCCGGGACGGACTAATCAGCCCCAGCATTTT
>TRBD2|.|TRBV5-1|TRBJ2-1
CASSLEISGRRDEQFF
TGCGCCAGCAGCTTAGAGATTAGCGGGAGAAGGGATGAGCAGTTCTTC
>TRBD1|.|TRBV14|TRBJ1-5
CASSQDSPPRDRGRILNQPQHF
TGTGCCAGCAGCCAAGATTCCCCCCCGAGGGACAGGGGGCGAATCTTAAATCAGCCCCAGCATTTT
>.|few|TRBV27|TRBJ2-7
CASSLSGTRVYEQYF
TGTGCCAGCAGTTTATCGGGGACAAGAGTCTACGAGCAGTACTTC
>TRBD1|.|TRBV28|TRBJ2-1
CASSYPTGEISYNEQFF
TGTGCCAGCAGTTACCCGACAGGGGAGATCTCCTACAATGAGCAGTTCTTC